This T cell receptor beta chain was observed in a study of beta chain features in type 1 diabetes. Findings of the study overall: Patients' naive, central memory and regulatory TCRB repertoires appeared more alike than those of healthy donors.

What was sequenced were expressed TCRB transcripts, since all of the isolated RNA had been reverse transcribed. Deep immunoSEQ sequencing covered naive, central memory and regulatory T cell samples. Some clones are missing from TCRdb's copy, which holds only in-frame ones; the method was immunoSEQ multiplex PCR. Of 200,000 to 250,000 clones listed, about 11% are singletons. The CDR3 sequence is 14 residues long. The V gene lost 5 bases and the J gene lost 6 bases, with 13 bases spanning the gap. Germline CDR1 is SGHTA and CDR2 is FQGNSA. CD4+ cells of the naive, central memory, regulatory and stem cell-like memory types were sorted via CD45RO/CCR7/CD25/CD127/CD95/CD27. A remark on this clone: Its matching antigen is unknown.

Sequencing input: central memory CD4+ T cells from blood. The TCR was taken from a man younger than 35 in good health. The rearrangement joins TRBV7-2 to TRBJ2-2; D is unresolved. CDR3: CASSPVEWAGELFF. CDR3 in DNA: TGTGCCAGCAGCCCGGTGGAGTGGGCCGGGGAGCTGTTTTTT.